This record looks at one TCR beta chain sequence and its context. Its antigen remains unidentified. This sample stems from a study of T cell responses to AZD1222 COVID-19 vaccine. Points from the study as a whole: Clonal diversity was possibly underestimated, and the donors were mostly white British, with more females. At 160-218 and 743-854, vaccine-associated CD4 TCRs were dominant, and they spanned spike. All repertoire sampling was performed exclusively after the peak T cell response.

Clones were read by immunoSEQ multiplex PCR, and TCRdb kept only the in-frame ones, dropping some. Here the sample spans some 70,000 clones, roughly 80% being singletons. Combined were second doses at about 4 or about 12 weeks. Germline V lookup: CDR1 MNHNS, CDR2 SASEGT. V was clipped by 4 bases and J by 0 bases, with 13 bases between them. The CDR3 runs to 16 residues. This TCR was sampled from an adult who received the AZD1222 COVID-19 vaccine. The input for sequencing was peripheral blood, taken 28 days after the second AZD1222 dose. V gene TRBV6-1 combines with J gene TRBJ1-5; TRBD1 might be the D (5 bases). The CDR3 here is CASSGGGRYSNQPQHF. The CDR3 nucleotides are TGTGCCAGCAGTGGGGGGGGACGGTATAGCAATCAGCCCCAGCATTTT.